This TCR beta chain is from a study of blood T cell repertoires in COVID-19. Participant ages covered about 18 to 95 years across around 25 US areas. How the authors handled the data: Amplification with reference gene primers provided the estimates of nucleated cell counts. The assay was immunoSEQ multiplex PCR, and TCRdb's table has in-frame clones only and misses some. Clone size and the V and J calls come from that table; the DNA yielded D and trimming. The table lists fewer than 400,000 clones, 70% to 90% of them singletons, with roughly 4.5% in the top ten. The CDR3 runs to 15 residues. The V gene's germline CDR1 is MNHEY and CDR2 SMNVEV (reference sequence). The V and J ends lost 5 bases and 5 bases respectively, with 16 bases between them.

The rearrangement joins TRBV27 to TRBJ2-1; tentatively, D is TRBD2 (5 bases). Sequenced sample: PBMCs or T cells enriched from blood (not recorded which). The sequence derives from a young man who had recovered from COVID-19. The CDR3 spells CASSPSVRGNNEQFF. Here the CDR3 DNA reads TGTGCCAGCAGTCCCTCAGTGAGAGGGAACAATGAGCAGTTCTTC.